Here is one TCR beta chain with its context. V lost 8 bases, J lost 4 bases, and 21 bases lay in between. The CDR3 extends over 17 amino acids. The germline V gene encodes CDR1 SGHTA and CDR2 FQGNSA. The data stem from a study of OX40 agonist ivuxolimab in advanced cancers. Clones were sequenced by immunoSEQ multiplex PCR, and TCRdb holds only the in-frame ones, with some missing. Of around 84,000 clones detected, 92% appear once; the ten largest clones hold around 0.53%. The chain employs TRBV7-2 and TRBJ2-6; D possibly corresponds to TRBD1 (5 bases). The source was CD4+ or CD8+ T cells sorted from blood, collected in a trial of the OX40 agonist ivuxolimab. The source is an adult with an advanced solid tumor such as melanoma, head and neck, liver or kidney cancer. The CDR3 bases are TGTGCCAGCGAGCCGGGCTGGGGCGGTCGAGGGGCCAACGTCCTGACTTTC. Protein product: CASEPGWGGRGANVLTF.